This TCR beta chain was sequenced for a study of Ad26.COV2.S vaccination and SARS-CoV-2 variants. Study background: Into the muscle, Ad26.COV2.S was dosed once or twice, 56 days apart. Whole-study findings and limits: TCR breadth and depth estimates may have understated total T cell responses.

Treatment denoted: some 19 received Ad26.COV2.S at low or high dose, single or two shots; about five received placebo; per-sample allocation not given. Day 63 after the first injection of vaccine or placebo was the sampling time. This clone came up once. The antigen remains undetermined. V shed 6 bases, J shed 4 bases, and the junction held 8 bases outside the gene matches. Germline assignment: CDR1 MRHNA and CDR2 SNTAGT. This CDR3 contains 14 residues. Profiling relied on immunoSEQ multiplex PCR, and the TCRdb table lists in-frame clones only, not all of them. The table lists about 400,000 clones, roughly 90% of them singletons, with less than 2% in the top ten.

The gene calls are TRBV6-4 and TRBJ2-7, with TRBD1 matching 8 bases. The receptor comes from a person aged 18-60 years who received the Ad26.COV2.S COVID-19 vaccine or a placebo. The specimen comprised peripheral blood, sampled in a trial of Ad26.COV2.S vaccine versus placebo. Here the CDR3 reads CASRGETGAYEQYF. The CDR3 bases are TGTGCCAGCAGGGGAGAGACAGGGGCTTACGAGCAGTACTTC.